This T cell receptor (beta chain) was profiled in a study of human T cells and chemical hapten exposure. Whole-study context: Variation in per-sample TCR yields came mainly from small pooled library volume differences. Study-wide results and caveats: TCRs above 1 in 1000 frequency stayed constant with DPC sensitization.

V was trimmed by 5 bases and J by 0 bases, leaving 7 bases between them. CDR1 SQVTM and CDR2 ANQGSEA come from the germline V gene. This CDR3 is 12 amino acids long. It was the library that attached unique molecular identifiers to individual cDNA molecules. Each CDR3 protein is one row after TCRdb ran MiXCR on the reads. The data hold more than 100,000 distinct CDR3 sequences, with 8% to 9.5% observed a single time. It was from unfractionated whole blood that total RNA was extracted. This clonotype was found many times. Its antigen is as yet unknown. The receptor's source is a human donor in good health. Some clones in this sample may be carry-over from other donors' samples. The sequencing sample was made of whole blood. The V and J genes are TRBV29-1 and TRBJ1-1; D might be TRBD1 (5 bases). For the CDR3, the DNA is TGCAGCGTTAAGGGACTGAACACTGAAGCTTTCTTT. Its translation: CSVKGLNTEAFF.